A selection of T cell receptor beta chains follows, all from one sample in a study of shared clonotypes between healthy human individuals. Measured with immunoSEQ multiplex PCR; TCRdb has only the in-frame clones, and not every one. The sample lists fewer than 850,000 clones, approximately 79% seen once, with around 1.8% in the top ten. The sequencing sample was made of memory CD4+ T cells sorted from blood. The receptors here all came from a woman in her twenties or thirties in good health. The CDR3 runs from the conserved cysteine through the conserved F or W. Fields, in order: CDR3 protein, CDR3 DNA, D gene, clone size, J gene, V gene. D genes are given only for firm matches. Part of the rows lack a size; the others show once, few, many or a class for expanded clones.

CDR3aa: CASSLDRVQETQYF
CDR3nt: TGCGCCAGCAGCTTGGATAGGGTACAAGAGACCCAGTACTTC
d_gene: .
abundance: .
j_gene: TRBJ2-5
v_gene: TRBV5-1

CDR3aa: CASRLTVGASSSYNEQFF
CDR3nt: TGCGCCAGCAGGTTAACTGTCGGCGCGTCGAGCTCCTACAATGAGCAGTTCTTC
d_gene: .
abundance: .
j_gene: TRBJ2-1
v_gene: TRBV4-1

CDR3aa: CATALRTGNYGYTF
CDR3nt: TGTGCCACCGCCTTGCGGACGGGAAACTATGGCTACACCTTC
d_gene: .
abundance: few
j_gene: TRBJ1-2
v_gene: TRBV27

CDR3aa: CASGESGSEWADTQYF
CDR3nt: TGTGCCAGCGGTGAGAGCGGGAGCGAGTGGGCAGATACGCAGTATTTT
d_gene: TRBD2
abundance: few
j_gene: TRBJ2-3
v_gene: TRBV6-1

CDR3aa: CASSVASGSAQYF
CDR3nt: TGTGCCAGCAGCGTAGCTTCGGGATCAGCGCAGTACTTC
d_gene: .
abundance: .
j_gene: TRBJ2-7
v_gene: TRBV9

CDR3aa: CASSSSGLAGEGNTGELFF
CDR3nt: TGTGCCAGCAGCTCCTCGGGACTAGCGGGAGAAGGGAACACCGGGGAGCTGTTTTTT
d_gene: TRBD2
abundance: once
j_gene: TRBJ2-2
v_gene: TRBV28

CDR3aa: CASSSLAQRANEQFF
CDR3nt: TGCGCCAGTTCCTCGCTGGCTCAGCGGGCCAATGAGCAGTTCTTC
d_gene: .
abundance: .
j_gene: TRBJ2-1
v_gene: TRBV5-1

CDR3aa: CASRPGLRSGNTIYF
CDR3nt: TGTGCCAGCAGACCGGGACTCCGCTCTGGAAACACCATATATTTT
d_gene: .
abundance: many
j_gene: TRBJ1-3
v_gene: TRBV6-5

CDR3aa: CASRLGGLADTTDTQYF
CDR3nt: TGCGCCAGCCGCCTAGGGGGGCTAGCGGACACCACAGATACGCAGTATTTT
d_gene: .
abundance: .
j_gene: TRBJ2-3
v_gene: TRBV4-1

CDR3aa: CASSPNGTLQETQYF
CDR3nt: TGTGCCAGCAGCCCGAACGGGACTTTGCAAGAGACCCAGTACTTC
d_gene: .
abundance: .
j_gene: TRBJ2-5
v_gene: TRBV7-9

CDR3aa: CASSPMRETQYF
CDR3nt: TGTGCCAGCAGCCCGATGCGAGAGACCCAGTACTTC
d_gene: .
abundance: .
j_gene: TRBJ2-5
v_gene: TRBV7-8

CDR3aa: CSVEALAGREQFF
CDR3nt: TGCAGCGTTGAAGCCCTAGCGGGTAGAGAGCAGTTCTTC
d_gene: TRBD2
abundance: .
j_gene: TRBJ2-1
v_gene: TRBV29-1

CDR3aa: CASHNSGTANTEAFF
CDR3nt: TGTGCCAGCCATAATTCCGGGACAGCGAACACTGAAGCTTTCTTT
d_gene: TRBD1
abundance: .
j_gene: TRBJ1-1
v_gene: TRBV19

CDR3aa: CASRGLGEAQETQYF
CDR3nt: TGTGCCAGTAGGGGCCTTGGGGAGGCGCAAGAGACCCAGTACTTC
d_gene: .
abundance: .
j_gene: TRBJ2-5
v_gene: TRBV19

CDR3aa: CASSIISGSSYNEQFF
CDR3nt: TGTGCCAGTAGTATCATTAGCGGGAGCTCCTACAATGAGCAGTTCTTC
d_gene: TRBD2
abundance: .
j_gene: TRBJ2-1
v_gene: TRBV19

CDR3aa: CASRLLTSATDTQYF
CDR3nt: TGTGCCAGCAGACTGCTGACTAGCGCGACAGATACGCAGTATTTT
d_gene: TRBD2
abundance: .
j_gene: TRBJ2-3
v_gene: TRBV2

CDR3aa: CASSLARGPVTEAFF
CDR3nt: TGTGCCAGCAGCTTAGCTAGGGGGCCGGTCACTGAAGCTTTCTTT
d_gene: TRBD1
abundance: .
j_gene: TRBJ1-1
v_gene: TRBV11-2

CDR3aa: CASSLSATDNEQFF
CDR3nt: TGTGCCAGCAGCTTAAGCGCAACCGACAATGAGCAGTTCTTC
d_gene: .
abundance: .
j_gene: TRBJ2-1
v_gene: TRBV7-9

CDR3aa: CASRLNGAVQPQHF
CDR3nt: TGTGCCAGCAGACTGAATGGAGCGGTTCAGCCCCAGCATTTT
d_gene: .
abundance: .
j_gene: TRBJ1-5
v_gene: TRBV28

CDR3aa: CAISEGLEVNEQFF
CDR3nt: TGTGCCATCAGTGAGGGACTAGAGGTAAATGAGCAGTTCTTC
d_gene: TRBD2
abundance: .
j_gene: TRBJ2-1
v_gene: TRBV10-3

CDR3aa: CASSIRLGGDNYGYTF
CDR3nt: TGTGCCAGTAGTATTCGGCTCGGGGGGGATAACTATGGCTACACCTTC
d_gene: .
abundance: .
j_gene: TRBJ1-2
v_gene: TRBV19

CDR3aa: CASSNWRTEAFF
CDR3nt: TGTGCCAGTAGTAATTGGAGGACTGAAGCTTTCTTT
d_gene: .
abundance: few
j_gene: TRBJ1-1
v_gene: TRBV19

CDR3aa: CAWLGPSGSGELFF
CDR3nt: TGTGCCTGGCTAGGGCCCAGCGGGTCCGGGGAGCTGTTTTTT
d_gene: .
abundance: .
j_gene: TRBJ2-2
v_gene: TRBV30

CDR3aa: CASSEPGQSPYNEQFF
CDR3nt: TGTGCCAGCAGTGAACCGGGACAGAGCCCCTACAATGAGCAGTTCTTC
d_gene: TRBD1
abundance: .
j_gene: TRBJ2-1
v_gene: TRBV25-1

CDR3aa: CASSRTGSNTGELFF
CDR3nt: TGCGCCAGCAGCCGGACAGGCTCGAACACCGGGGAGCTGTTTTTT
d_gene: TRBD1
abundance: .
j_gene: TRBJ2-2
v_gene: TRBV10-1

CDR3aa: CSVGDRAATNEKLFF
CDR3nt: TGCAGCGTTGGCGACAGGGCAGCGACTAATGAAAAACTGTTTTTT
d_gene: TRBD1
abundance: .
j_gene: TRBJ1-4
v_gene: TRBV29-1

CDR3aa: CASSLREDTGELFF
CDR3nt: TGCGCCAGCAGCTTGAGGGAGGACACCGGGGAGCTGTTTTTT
d_gene: .
abundance: .
j_gene: TRBJ2-2
v_gene: TRBV5-1

CDR3aa: CASSEVAGVSYNEQFF
CDR3nt: TGTGCCAGTAGTGAAGTAGCGGGAGTCTCCTACAATGAGCAGTTCTTC
d_gene: TRBD2
abundance: .
j_gene: TRBJ2-1
v_gene: TRBV19

CDR3aa: CASSLDTADTQYF
CDR3nt: TGTGCCAGCAGCTTAGATACCGCAGATACGCAGTATTTT
d_gene: .
abundance: .
j_gene: TRBJ2-3
v_gene: TRBV11-2

CDR3aa: CASSQHRGRTEAFF
CDR3nt: TGTGCCAGCAGTCAACACAGGGGGAGAACTGAAGCTTTCTTT
d_gene: TRBD1
abundance: .
j_gene: TRBJ1-1
v_gene: TRBV28

CDR3aa: CASRVQGPSSYEQYF
CDR3nt: TGTGCCAGCAGGGTCCAGGGACCGAGCTCCTACGAGCAGTACTTC
d_gene: .
abundance: .
j_gene: TRBJ2-7
v_gene: TRBV2

CDR3aa: CASSLVSRTDSGNTIYF
CDR3nt: TGTGCCAGCAGCTTAGTATCGAGGACCGACTCTGGAAACACCATATATTTT
d_gene: .
abundance: .
j_gene: TRBJ1-3
v_gene: TRBV11-3

CDR3aa: CASSVEGGGKAFF
CDR3nt: TGTGCCAGCAGCGTAGAGGGGGGCGGGAAAGCTTTCTTT
d_gene: .
abundance: .
j_gene: TRBJ1-1
v_gene: TRBV9

CDR3aa: CSAITDTQYF
CDR3nt: TGCAGTGCCATCACAGATACGCAGTATTTT
d_gene: .
abundance: .
j_gene: TRBJ2-3
v_gene: TRBV20-1

CDR3aa: CASSFREKDQPQHF
CDR3nt: TGTGCCAGCAGTTTCAGGGAAAAGGATCAGCCCCAGCATTTT
d_gene: .
abundance: .
j_gene: TRBJ1-5
v_gene: TRBV27

CDR3aa: CASSLVRGARGSHEQYF
CDR3nt: TGTGCCAGCAGCTTAGTTCGGGGGGCCAGGGGTAGTCACGAGCAGTACTTC
d_gene: .
abundance: .
j_gene: TRBJ2-7
v_gene: TRBV7-9

CDR3aa: CASSKGLPEQYF
CDR3nt: TGTGCCAGCAGTAAGGGACTACCAGAGCAGTACTTC
d_gene: TRBD2
abundance: many
j_gene: TRBJ2-7
v_gene: TRBV6-5

CDR3aa: CASSLAPERNYGYTF
CDR3nt: TGCGCCAGCAGCTTGGCCCCGGAGCGGAACTATGGCTACACCTTC
d_gene: .
abundance: .
j_gene: TRBJ1-2
v_gene: TRBV5-1

CDR3aa: CASSSSWGGTEAFF
CDR3nt: TGCGCCAGCAGCTCCTCGTGGGGGGGCACTGAAGCTTTCTTT
d_gene: .
abundance: .
j_gene: TRBJ1-1
v_gene: TRBV5-1